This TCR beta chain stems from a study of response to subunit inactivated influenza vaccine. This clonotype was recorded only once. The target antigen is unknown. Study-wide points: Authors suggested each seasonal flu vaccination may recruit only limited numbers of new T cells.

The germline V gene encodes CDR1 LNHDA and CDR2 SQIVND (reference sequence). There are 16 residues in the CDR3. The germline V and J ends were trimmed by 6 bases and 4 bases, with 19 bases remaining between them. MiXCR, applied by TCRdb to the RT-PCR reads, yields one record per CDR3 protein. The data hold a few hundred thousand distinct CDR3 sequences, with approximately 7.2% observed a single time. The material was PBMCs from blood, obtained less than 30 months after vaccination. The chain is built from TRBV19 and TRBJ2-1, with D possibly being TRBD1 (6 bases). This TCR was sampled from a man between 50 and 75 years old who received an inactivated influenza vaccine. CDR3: CASRDRAQGIYNEQFF. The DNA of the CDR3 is TGTGCCAGTAGAGACCGGGCCCAGGGGATTTACAATGAGCAGTTCTTC.